This T cell receptor beta chain was found in a study of cytomegalovirus exposure and HLA in healthy donors. Study findings and constraints: Through in vitro validation, a few CMV-associated chains were shown to be specific for CMV antigens. Overall, under 200 TCR beta chains were annotated as cytomegalovirus-associated. According to a later analysis, TCR clusters from the first cohort tended to co-occur in the 110 or so validation repertoires.

Separation from the roughly 670-subject first cohort characterized the roughly 130-subject validation cohort, to which the donors belonged. Clones were read by immunoSEQ multiplex PCR, and TCRdb kept only the in-frame ones, dropping some. The sample lists some 210,000 clones; roughly 85% were seen once. On this clone: Its antigen is as yet unknown.

V shed 4 bases and J shed 9 bases, with 12 bases lying between them. CDR3 length equals 13 residues. CDR1 MNHEY and CDR2 SMNVEV come from the germline V gene (reference sequence). The source is a young woman in good health and CMV-seronegative. Sequences were obtained from PBMCs. V and J are TRBV27 and TRBJ1-4, with a possible D match to TRBD1 (5 bases). CDR3 loop: CASSSSGAQKLFF. The CDR3 coding sequence is TGTGCCAGCAGTTCCTCTGGGGCCCAAAAACTGTTTTTT.